This T cell receptor beta chain appears in the sequencing data of a study of beta chain features in type 1 diabetes. Study details: Age and gender were similar between patients and healthy donors, as were cell yields. Study-level results: Moderate but significant shortening of TCRB CDR3s was recorded in all four CD4+ subsets from Type 1 diabetes patients.

V lost 2 bases and J lost 8, with 18 bases in between. The germline gives CDR1 MDHEN, CDR2 SYDVKM. The CDR3 has 15 residues. This clone has more than one count but fewer than ten. Its antigen is unidentified. Expressed TCRB transcripts were sequenced because the entire RNA isolate underwent reverse transcription. Clones were read by immunoSEQ multiplex PCR, and TCRdb kept only the in-frame ones, dropping some. This sample carries roughly 140,000 clones, around 10% of them seen once, and the ten largest clones take roughly 1.9%. Populations obtained by sorting all exceeded 98% purity. This rearrangement joins TRBV28 to TRBJ1-2; D might be TRBD1 (5 bases). What was sequenced was central memory CD4+ T cells from blood. This clonotype originated in a man aged 18-30 years in good health. The DNA for the CDR3 is TGTGCCAGCAGTTTAGGCGGCAGGGAGGGATTCGGCTACACCTTC. It yields the protein CASSLGGREGFGYTF.